Ten or more counts support the clone carrying this T cell receptor (beta chain). Its antigen remains unknown. From the 5' RACE reads, TCRdb called clonotypes with MiXCR, one entry per CDR3 protein. The table has around 230,000 distinct CDR3 sequences, approximately 9% seen once. This sample was taken from a study of CD8 T cells in ankylosing spondylitis. Findings and caveats of the study: The study looked at matched synovial fluid samples from ankylosing spondylitis patients. Disease-linked clones were reported to be significantly enriched there.

Per germline, CDR1 KGHDR and CDR2 SFDVKD. Trimming removed 0 bases at V and 7 bases at J, with 8 bases between. The CDR3 runs 13 residues. Sequencing input: blood, either unsorted or a sorted T cell fraction (not recorded which). This sequence joins TRBV24-1 and TRBJ2-5; D is possibly TRBD1 (6 bases). The TCR originated in a male donor with ankylosing spondylitis or in good health (not recorded which). The CDR3 coding sequence is TGTGCCACCAGTGATTTGGCCAGGGGGACCCAGTACTTC. This gives the protein CATSDLARGTQYF.